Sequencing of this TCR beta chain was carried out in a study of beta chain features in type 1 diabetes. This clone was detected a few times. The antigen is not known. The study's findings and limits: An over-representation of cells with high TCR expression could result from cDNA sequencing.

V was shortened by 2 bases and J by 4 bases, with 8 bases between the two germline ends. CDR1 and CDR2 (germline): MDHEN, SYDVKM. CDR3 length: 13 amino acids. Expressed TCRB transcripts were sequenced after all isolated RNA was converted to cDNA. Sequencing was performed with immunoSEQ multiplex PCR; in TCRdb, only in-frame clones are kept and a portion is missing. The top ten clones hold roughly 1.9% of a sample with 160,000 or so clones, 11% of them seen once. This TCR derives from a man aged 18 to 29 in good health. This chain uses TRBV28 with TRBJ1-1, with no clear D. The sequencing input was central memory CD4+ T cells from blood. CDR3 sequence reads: CASSLRSTTEAFF. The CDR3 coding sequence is TGTGCCAGCAGTTTAAGGTCTACCACTGAAGCTTTCTTT.